This T cell receptor (beta chain) was observed in a study of blood T cell repertoires in COVID-19. The wider study: The United States, Italy and Spain supplied acute and convalescent COVID-19 samples.

Libraries were prepared by immunoSEQ multiplex PCR; TCRdb keeps only in-frame clonotypes and omits some of them. The data contain approximately 150,000 clones, approximately 84% of them singletons. This CDR3 spans 15 amino acids. CDR1 and CDR2 (germline): MGHDK, SYGVNS. The trim removed 1 base at V and 8 bases at J, leaving 5 bases unmatched. The clonotype originates from a woman at least 80 years old with acute or convalescent COVID-19. The V gene is TRBV25-1, the J gene TRBJ1-4; 9 nucleotides align to TRBD1. The sample comprised peripheral blood. CDR3: CASSEFNRGREKLFF. CDR3 bases: TGTGCCAGCAGTGAATTTAACAGGGGGCGGGAAAAACTGTTTTTT.